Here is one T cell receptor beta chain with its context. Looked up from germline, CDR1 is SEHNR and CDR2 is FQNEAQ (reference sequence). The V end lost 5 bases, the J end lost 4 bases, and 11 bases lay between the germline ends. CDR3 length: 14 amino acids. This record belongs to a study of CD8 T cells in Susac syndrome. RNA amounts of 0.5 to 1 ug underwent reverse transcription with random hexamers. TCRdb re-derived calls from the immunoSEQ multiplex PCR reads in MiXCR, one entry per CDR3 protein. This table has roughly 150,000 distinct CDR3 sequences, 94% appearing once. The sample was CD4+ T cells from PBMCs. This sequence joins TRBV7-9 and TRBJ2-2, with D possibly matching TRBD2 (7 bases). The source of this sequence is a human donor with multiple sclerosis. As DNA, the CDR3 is TGTGCCAGCAGCCCTCGGGGGGCCACCGGGGAGCTGTTTTTT. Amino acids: CASSPRGATGELFF.